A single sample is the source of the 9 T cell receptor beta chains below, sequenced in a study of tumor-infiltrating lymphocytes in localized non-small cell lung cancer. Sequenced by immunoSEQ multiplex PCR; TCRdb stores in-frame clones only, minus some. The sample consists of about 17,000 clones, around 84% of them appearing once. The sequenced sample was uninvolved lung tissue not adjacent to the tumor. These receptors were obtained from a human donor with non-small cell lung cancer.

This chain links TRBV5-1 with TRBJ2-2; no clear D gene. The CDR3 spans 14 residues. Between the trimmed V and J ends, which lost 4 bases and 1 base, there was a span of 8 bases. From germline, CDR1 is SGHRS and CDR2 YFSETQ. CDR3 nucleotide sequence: TGCGCCAGCAGCCACGACGGGAACACCGGGGAGCTGTTTTTT. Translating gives CASSHDGNTGELFF. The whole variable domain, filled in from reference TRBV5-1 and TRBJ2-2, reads KAGVTQTPRYLIKTRGQQVTLSCSPISGHRSVSWYQQTPGQGLQFLFEYFSETQRNKGNFPGRFSGRQFSNSRSEMNVSTLELGDSALYLCASSHDGNTGELFFGEGSRLTVL.

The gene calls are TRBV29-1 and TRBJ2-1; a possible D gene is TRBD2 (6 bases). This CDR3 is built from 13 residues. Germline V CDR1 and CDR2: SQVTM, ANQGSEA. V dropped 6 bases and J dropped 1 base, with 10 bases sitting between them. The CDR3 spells CSVVAESYNEQFF. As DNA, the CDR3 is TGCAGCGTAGTAGCGGAGTCCTACAATGAGCAGTTCTTC.

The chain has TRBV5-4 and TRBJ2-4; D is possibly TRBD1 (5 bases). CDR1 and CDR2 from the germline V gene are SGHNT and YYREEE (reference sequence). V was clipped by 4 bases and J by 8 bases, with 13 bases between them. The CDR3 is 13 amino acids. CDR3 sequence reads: CASSRDREDIQYF. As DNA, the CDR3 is TGTGCCAGCAGCCGTGACAGAGAGGACATTCAGTACTTC.

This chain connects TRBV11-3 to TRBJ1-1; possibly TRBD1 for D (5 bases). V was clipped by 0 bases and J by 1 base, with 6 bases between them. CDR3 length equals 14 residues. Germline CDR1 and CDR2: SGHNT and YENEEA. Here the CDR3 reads CASSLDRENTEAFF. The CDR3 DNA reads TGTGCCAGCAGCTTAGACAGGGAGAACACTGAAGCTTTCTTT.

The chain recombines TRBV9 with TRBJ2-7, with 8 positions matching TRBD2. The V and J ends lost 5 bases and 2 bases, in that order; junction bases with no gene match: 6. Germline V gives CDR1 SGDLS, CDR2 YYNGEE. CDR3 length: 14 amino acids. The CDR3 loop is CASSVSGDPYEQYF. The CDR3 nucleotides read TGTGCCAGCAGTGTTAGCGGGGACCCCTACGAGCAGTACTTC.

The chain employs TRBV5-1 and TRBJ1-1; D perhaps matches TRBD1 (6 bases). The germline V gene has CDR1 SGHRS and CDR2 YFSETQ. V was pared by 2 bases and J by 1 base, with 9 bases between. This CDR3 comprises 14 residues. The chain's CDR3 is CASSFAGENTEAFF. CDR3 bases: TGCGCCAGCAGCTTTGCAGGGGAGAACACTGAAGCTTTCTTT.

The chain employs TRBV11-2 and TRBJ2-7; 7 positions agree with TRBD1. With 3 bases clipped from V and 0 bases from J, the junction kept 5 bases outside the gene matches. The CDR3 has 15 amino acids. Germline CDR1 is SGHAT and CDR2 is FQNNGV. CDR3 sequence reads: CASSFHSGGSYEQYF. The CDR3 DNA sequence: TGTGCCAGCAGCTTTCATTCAGGGGGCTCCTACGAGCAGTACTTC.

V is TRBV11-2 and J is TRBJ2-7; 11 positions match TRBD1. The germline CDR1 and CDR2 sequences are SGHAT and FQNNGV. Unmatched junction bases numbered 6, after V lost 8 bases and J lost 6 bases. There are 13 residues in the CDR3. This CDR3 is CASGTGGFLEQYF. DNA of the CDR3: TGTGCCAGCGGGACAGGGGGTTTTCTCGAGCAGTACTTC.

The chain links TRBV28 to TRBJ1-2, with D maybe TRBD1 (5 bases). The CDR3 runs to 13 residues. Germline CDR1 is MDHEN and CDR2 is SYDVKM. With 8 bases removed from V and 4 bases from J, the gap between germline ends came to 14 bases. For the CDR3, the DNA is TGTGCCAGCCGTAGGGGTGGAGGCTATGGCTACACCTTC. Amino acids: CASRRGGGYGYTF.